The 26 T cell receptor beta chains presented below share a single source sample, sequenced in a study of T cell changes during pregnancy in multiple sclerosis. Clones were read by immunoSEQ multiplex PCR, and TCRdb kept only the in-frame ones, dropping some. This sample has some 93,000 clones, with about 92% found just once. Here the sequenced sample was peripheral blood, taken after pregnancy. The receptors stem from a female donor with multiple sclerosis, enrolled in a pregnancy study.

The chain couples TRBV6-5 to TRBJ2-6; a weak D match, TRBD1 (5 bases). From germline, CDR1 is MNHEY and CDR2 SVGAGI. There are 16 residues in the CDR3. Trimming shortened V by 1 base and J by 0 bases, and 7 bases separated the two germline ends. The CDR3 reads CASSYFRVSGANVLTF. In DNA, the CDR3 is TGTGCCAGCAGTTACTTCAGGGTCTCTGGGGCCAACGTCCTGACTTTC.

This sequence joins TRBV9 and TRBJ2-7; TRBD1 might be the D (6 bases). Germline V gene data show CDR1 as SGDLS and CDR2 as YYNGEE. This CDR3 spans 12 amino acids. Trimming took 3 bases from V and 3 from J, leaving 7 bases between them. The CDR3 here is CASSADSYEQYF. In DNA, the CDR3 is TGTGCCAGCAGCGCGGACAGCTACGAGCAGTACTTC.

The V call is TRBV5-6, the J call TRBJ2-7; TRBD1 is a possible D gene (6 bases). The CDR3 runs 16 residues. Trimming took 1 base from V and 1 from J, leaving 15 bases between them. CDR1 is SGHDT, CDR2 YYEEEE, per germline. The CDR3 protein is CASSLNQGLRSYEQYF. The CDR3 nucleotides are TGTGCCAGCAGCTTGAATCAGGGGCTAAGGTCCTACGAGCAGTACTTC.

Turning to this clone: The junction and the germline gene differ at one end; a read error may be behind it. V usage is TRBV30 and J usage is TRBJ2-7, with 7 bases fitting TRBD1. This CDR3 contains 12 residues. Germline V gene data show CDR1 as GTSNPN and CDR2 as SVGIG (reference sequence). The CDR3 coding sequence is TGTGCCTGGAGTGTACTCACAGGGACAGCGGCCTTC. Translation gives CAWSVLTGTAAF.

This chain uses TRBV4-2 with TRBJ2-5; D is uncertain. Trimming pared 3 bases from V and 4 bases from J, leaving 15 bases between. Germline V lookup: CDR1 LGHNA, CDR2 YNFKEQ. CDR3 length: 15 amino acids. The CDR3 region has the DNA TGTGCCAGCAGCCATGACGGGTCGCTGGGAGAGACCCAGTACTTC. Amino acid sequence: CASSHDGSLGETQYF.

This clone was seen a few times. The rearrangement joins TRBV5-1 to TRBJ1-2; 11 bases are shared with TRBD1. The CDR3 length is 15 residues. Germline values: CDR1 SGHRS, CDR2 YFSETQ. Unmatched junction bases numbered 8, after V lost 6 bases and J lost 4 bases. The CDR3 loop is CASTSSGTGGYGYTF. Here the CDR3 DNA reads TGCGCCAGCACCTCTAGCGGGACAGGGGGCTATGGCTACACCTTC.

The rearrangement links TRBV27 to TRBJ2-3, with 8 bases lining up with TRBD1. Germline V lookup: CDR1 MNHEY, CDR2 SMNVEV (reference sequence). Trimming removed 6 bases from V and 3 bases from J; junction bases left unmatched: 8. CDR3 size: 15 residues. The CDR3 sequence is CASSRRDRLTDTQYF. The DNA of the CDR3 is TGTGCCAGCAGCCGCCGGGACAGGCTGACAGATACGCAGTATTTT.

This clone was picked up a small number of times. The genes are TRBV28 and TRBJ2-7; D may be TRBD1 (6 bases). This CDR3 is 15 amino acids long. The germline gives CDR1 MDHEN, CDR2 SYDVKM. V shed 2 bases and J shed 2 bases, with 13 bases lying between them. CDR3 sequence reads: CASSLHDRPPYEQYF. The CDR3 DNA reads TGTGCCAGCAGTTTACACGACAGGCCCCCCTACGAGCAGTACTTC.

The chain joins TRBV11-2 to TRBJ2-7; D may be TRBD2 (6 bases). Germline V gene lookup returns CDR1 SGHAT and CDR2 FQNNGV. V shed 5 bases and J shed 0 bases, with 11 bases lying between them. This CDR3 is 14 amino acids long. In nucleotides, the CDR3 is TGTGCCAGCAGCCCCTCGGGACTCTCCTACGAGCAGTACTTC. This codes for CASSPSGLSYEQYF. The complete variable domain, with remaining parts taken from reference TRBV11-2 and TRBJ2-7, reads EAGVAQSPRYKIIEKRQSVAFWCNPISGHATLYWYQQILGQGPKLLIQFQNNGVVDDSQLPKDRFSAERLKGVDSTLKIQPAKLEDSAVYLCASSPSGLSYEQYFGPGTRLTVT.

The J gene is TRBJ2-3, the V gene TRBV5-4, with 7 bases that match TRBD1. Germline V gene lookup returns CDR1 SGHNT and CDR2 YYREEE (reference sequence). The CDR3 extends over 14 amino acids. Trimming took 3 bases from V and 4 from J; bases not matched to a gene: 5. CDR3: CASSSGQIADTQYF. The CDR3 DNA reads TGTGCCAGCAGCTCGGGACAGATAGCAGATACGCAGTATTTT.

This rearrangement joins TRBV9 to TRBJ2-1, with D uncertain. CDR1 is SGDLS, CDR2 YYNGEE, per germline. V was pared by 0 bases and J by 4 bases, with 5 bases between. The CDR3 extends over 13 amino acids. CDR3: CASSVGAYNEQFF. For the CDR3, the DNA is TGTGCCAGCAGCGTAGGAGCTTACAATGAGCAGTTCTTC.

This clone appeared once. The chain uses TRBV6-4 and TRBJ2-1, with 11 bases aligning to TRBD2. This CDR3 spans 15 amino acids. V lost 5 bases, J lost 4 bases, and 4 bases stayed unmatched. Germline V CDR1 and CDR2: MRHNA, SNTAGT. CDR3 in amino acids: CASSYGLAGYNEQFF. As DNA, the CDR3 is TGTGCCAGCAGTTACGGACTAGCGGGTTACAATGAGCAGTTCTTC.

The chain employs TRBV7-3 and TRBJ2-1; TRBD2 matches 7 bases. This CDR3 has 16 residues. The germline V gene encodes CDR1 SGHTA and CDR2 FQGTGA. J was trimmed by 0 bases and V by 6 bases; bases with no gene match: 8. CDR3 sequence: CASSIVGGSSYNEQFF. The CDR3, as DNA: TGTGCCAGCAGTATCGTCGGGGGGAGCTCCTACAATGAGCAGTTCTTC. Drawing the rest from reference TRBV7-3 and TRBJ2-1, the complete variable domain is GAGVSQTPSNKVTEKGKYVELRCDPISGHTALYWYRQSLGQGPEFLIYFQGTGAADDSGLPNDRFFAVRPEGSVSTLKIQRTERGDSAVYLCASSIVGGSSYNEQFFGPGTRLTVL.

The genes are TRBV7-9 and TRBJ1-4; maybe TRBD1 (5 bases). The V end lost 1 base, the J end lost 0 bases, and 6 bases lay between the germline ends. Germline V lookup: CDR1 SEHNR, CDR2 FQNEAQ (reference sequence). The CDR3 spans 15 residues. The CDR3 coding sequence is TGTGCCAGCAGCTTAGAAGGGGCAACTAATGAAAAACTGTTTTTT. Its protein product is CASSLEGATNEKLFF.

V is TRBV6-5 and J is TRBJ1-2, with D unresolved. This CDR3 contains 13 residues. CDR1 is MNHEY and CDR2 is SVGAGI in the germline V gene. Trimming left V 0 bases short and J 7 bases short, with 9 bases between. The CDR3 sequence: CASSYSRESGYTF. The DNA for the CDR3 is TGTGCCAGCAGTTACTCGAGAGAGTCTGGCTACACCTTC.

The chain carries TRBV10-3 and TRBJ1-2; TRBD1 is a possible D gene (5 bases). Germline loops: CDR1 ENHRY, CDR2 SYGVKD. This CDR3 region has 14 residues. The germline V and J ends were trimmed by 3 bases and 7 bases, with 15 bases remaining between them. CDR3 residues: CAISDEGAFGGYTF. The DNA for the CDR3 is TGTGCCATCAGTGATGAAGGGGCTTTTGGTGGCTACACCTTC.

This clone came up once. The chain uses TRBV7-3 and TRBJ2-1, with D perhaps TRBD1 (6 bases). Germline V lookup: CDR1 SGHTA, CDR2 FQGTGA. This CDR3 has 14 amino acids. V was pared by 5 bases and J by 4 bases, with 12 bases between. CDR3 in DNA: TGTGCCAGCAGCCCCGATGGACAGTACAATGAGCAGTTCTTC. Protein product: CASSPDGQYNEQFF.

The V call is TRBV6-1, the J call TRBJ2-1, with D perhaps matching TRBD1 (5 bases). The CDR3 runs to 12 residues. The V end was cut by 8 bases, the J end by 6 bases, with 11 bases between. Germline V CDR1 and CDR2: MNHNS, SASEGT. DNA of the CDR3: TGTGCCAGCGTTTGGCAGGGCAATGAGCAGTTCTTC. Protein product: CASVWQGNEQFF.

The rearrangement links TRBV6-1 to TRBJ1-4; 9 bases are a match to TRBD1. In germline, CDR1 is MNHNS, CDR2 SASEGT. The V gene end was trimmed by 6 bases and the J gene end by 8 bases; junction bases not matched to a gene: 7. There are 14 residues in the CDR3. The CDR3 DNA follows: TGTGCCAGCAGCCCACAGGGGGCGCGGGAAAAACTGTTTTTT. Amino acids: CASSPQGAREKLFF.

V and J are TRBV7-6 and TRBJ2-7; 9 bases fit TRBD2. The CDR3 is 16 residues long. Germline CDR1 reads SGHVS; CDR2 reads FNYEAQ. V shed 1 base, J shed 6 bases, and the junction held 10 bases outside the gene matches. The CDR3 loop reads CASSLGVAGEVGEQYF. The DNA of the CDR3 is TGTGCCAGCAGCTTAGGGGTAGCGGGAGAGGTTGGCGAGCAGTACTTC.

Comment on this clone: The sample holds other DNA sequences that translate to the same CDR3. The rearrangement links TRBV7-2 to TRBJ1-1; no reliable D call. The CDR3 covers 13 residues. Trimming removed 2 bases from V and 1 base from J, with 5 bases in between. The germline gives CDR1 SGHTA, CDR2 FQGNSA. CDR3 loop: CASSLTGNTEAFF. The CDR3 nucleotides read TGTGCCAGCAGCTTAACGGGGAACACTGAAGCTTTCTTT. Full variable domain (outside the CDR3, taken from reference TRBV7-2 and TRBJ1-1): GAGVSQSPSNKVTEKGKDVELRCDPISGHTALYWYRQSLGQGLEFLIYFQGNSAPDKSGLPSDRFSAERTGGSVSTLTIQRTQQEDSAVYLCASSLTGNTEAFFGQGTRLTVV.

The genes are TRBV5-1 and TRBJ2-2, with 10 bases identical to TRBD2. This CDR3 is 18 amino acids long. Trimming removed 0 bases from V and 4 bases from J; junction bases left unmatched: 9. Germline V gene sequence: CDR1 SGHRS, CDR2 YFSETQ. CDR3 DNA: TGCGCCAGCAGCTTGGCGGCTAGCGGGAGATTGAGCACCGGGGAGCTGTTTTTT. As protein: CASSLAASGRLSTGELFF. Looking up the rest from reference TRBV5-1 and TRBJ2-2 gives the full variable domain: KAGVTQTPRYLIKTRGQQVTLSCSPISGHRSVSWYQQTPGQGLQFLFEYFSETQRNKGNFPGRFSGRQFSNSRSEMNVSTLELGDSALYLCASSLAASGRLSTGELFFGEGSRLTVL.

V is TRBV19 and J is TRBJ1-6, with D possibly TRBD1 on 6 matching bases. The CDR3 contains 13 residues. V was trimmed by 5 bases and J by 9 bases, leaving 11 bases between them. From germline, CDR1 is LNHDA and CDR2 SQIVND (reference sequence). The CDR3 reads CASSFGQISPLHF. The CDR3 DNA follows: TGTGCCAGTAGTTTTGGACAGATTTCACCCCTCCACTTT. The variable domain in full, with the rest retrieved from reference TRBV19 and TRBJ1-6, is DGGITQSPKYLFRKEGQNVTLSCEQNLNHDAMYWYRQDPGQGLRLIYYSQIVNDFQKGDIAEGYSVSREKKESFPLTVTSAQKNPTAFYLCASSFGQISPLHFGNGTRLTVT.

CDR3 sequence reads: CASNHGAGGGDEQFF. The CDR3 DNA reads TGTGCCAGCAACCACGGAGCGGGGGGTGGTGATGAGCAGTTCTTC. V is TRBV9 and J is TRBJ2-1, with 9 bases aligning to TRBD2. Per germline, CDR1 SGDLS and CDR2 YYNGEE. This CDR3 comprises 15 residues. Germline trimming cut 6 bases from V and 8 bases from J; bases unmatched to any gene: 12.

The CDR3 loop reads CASSFERGRGAMWNEQFF. Here the CDR3 DNA reads TGTGCCAGCAGCTTCGAGAGGGGTCGGGGGGCCATGTGGAATGAGCAGTTCTTC. The genes are TRBV7-6 and TRBJ2-1; D might be TRBD2 (7 bases). The CDR3 contains 18 residues. Germline CDR1 SGHVS, CDR2 FNYEAQ. Trimming removed 3 bases at V and 7 bases at J, with 25 bases between.

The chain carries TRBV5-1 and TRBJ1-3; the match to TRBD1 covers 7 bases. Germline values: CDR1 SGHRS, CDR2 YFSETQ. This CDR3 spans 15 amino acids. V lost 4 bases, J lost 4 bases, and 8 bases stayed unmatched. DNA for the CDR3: TGCGCCAGCAGCCCCAACAGGGGTTCGGGAAACACCATATATTTT. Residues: CASSPNRGSGNTIYF. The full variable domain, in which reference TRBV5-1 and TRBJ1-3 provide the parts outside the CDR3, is KAGVTQTPRYLIKTRGQQVTLSCSPISGHRSVSWYQQTPGQGLQFLFEYFSETQRNKGNFPGRFSGRQFSNSRSEMNVSTLELGDSALYLCASSPNRGSGNTIYFGEGSWLTVV.